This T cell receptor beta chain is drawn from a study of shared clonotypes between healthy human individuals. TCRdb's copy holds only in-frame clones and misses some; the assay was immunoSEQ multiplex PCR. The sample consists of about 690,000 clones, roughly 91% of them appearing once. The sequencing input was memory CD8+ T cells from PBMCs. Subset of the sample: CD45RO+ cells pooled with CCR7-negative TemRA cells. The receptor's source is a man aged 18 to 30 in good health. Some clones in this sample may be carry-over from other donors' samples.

CDR3 amino acids: CASEPGTGANTGELFF. The CDR3 DNA reads TGTGCCAGCGAACCGGGGACAGGGGCGAACACCGGGGAGCTGTTTTTT. The chain uses TRBV13 and TRBJ2-2; 10 nucleotides agree with TRBD1. The V segment lost 8 bases and the J segment 0 bases; nucleotides outside the gene matches: 6. This CDR3 contains 16 residues. Per the germline V gene, CDR1 is PRHDT and CDR2 is FYEKMQ (reference sequence).